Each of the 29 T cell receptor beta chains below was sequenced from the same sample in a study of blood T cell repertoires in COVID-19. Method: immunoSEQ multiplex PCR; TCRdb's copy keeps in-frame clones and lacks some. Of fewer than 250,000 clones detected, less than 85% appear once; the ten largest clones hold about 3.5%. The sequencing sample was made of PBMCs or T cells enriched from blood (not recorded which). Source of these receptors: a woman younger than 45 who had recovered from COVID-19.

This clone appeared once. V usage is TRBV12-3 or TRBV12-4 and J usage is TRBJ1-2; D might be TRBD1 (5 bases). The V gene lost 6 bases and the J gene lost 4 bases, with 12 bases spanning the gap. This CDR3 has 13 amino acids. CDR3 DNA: TGTGCCAGCAGGTGGCAGGGCACCTATGGCTACACCTTC. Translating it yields CASRWQGTYGYTF.

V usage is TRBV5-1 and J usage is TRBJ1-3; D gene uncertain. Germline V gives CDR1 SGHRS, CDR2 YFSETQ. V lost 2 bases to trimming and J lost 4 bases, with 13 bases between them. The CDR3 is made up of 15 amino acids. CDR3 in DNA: TGCGCCAGCAGCTTCAGATCTGGAGTGGGAAACACCATATATTTT. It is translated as CASSFRSGVGNTIYF.

The CDR3 is CASISGSSPYNEQFF. The DNA for the CDR3 is TGTGCCAGTATTAGCGGGAGTAGCCCGTACAATGAGCAGTTCTTC. The chain recombines TRBV19 with TRBJ2-1, with TRBD2 matching 9 bases. Trimming took 7 bases from V and 4 from J; bases not matched to a gene: 8. The CDR3 consists of 15 residues. Germline V lookup: CDR1 LNHDA, CDR2 SQIVND (reference sequence).

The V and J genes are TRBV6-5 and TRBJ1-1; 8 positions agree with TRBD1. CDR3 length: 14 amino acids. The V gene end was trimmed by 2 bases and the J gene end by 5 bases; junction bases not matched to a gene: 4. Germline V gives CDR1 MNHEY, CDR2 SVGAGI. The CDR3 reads CASSYARTGTEAFF. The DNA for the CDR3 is TGTGCCAGCAGTTACGCTCGGACAGGGACTGAAGCTTTCTTT.

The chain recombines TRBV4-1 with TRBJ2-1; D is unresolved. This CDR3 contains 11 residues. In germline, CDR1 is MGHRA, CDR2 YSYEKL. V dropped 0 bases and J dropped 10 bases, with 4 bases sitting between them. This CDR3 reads CASSQEREQFF. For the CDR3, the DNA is TGCGCCAGCAGCCAAGAGCGGGAGCAGTTCTTC.

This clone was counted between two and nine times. CDR3 sequence (DNA): TGTGCCAGCAGCTTACTAGGGGGTGAGCAGTTCTTC. It encodes CASSLLGGEQFF. J is TRBJ2-1 and V is TRBV7-9; a weak D match, TRBD1 (6 bases). CDR1 and CDR2 (germline): SEHNR, FQNEAQ (reference sequence). V lost 2 bases, J lost 9 bases, and 8 bases lay in between. The CDR3 covers 12 residues.

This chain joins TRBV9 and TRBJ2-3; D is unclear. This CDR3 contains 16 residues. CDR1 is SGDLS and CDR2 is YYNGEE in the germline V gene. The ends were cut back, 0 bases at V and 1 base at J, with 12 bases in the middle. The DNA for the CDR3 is TGTGCCAGCAGCGTAGAAGGCAGGCACGGCACAGATACGCAGTATTTT. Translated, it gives CASSVEGRHGTDTQYF.

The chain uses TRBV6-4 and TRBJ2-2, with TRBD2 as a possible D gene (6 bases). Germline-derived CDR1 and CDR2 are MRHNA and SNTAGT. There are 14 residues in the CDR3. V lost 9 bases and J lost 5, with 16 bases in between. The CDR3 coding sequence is TGTGCCAGTAAGGGGACTGCCGATACCGGGGAGCTGTTTTTT. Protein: CASKGTADTGELFF.

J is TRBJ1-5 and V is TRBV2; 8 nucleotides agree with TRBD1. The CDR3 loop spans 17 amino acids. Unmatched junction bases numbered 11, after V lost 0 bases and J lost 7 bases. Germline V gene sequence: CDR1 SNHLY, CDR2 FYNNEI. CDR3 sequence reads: CASSEAEGQGAGQPQHF. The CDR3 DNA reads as TGTGCCAGCAGTGAAGCGGAGGGGCAGGGGGCGGGACAGCCCCAGCATTTT.

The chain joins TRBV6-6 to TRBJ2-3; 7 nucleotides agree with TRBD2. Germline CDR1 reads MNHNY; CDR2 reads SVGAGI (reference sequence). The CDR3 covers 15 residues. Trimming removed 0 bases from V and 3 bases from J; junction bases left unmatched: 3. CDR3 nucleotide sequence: TGTGCCAGCAGTTACTCGAGACTAGCTACAGATACGCAGTATTTT. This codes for CASSYSRLATDTQYF.

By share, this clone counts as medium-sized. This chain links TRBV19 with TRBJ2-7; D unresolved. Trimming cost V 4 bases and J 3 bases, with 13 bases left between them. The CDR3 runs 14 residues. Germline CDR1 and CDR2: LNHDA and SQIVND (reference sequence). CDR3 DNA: TGTGCCAGTAGTACCGTCGACACCCTCTACGAGCAGTACTTC. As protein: CASSTVDTLYEQYF.

DNA of the CDR3: TGTGCCAGCAGCTTATCCGGGACAGGGGCGCTGAACACTGAAGCTTTCTTT. Its protein is CASSLSGTGALNTEAFF. The rearrangement links TRBV7-3 to TRBJ1-1, with TRBD1 matching 10 bases. Trimming at V came to 2 bases and at J to 0 bases, leaving 6 bases not matched to a gene. The CDR3 has 17 residues. CDR1 and CDR2 (germline): SGHTA, FQGTGA.

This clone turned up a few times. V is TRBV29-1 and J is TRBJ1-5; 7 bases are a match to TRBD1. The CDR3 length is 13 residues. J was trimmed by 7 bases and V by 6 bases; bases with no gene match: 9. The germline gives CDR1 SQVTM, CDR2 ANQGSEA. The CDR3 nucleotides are TGCAGCGTCGCCACAGGGGTTGGGCAGCCCCAGCATTTT. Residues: CSVATGVGQPQHF.

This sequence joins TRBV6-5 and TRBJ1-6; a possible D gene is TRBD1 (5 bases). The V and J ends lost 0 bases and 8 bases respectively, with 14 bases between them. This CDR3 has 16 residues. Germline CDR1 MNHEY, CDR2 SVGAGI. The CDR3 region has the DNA TGTGCCAGCAGTTACTCTCGGCGGCAGGGCGATTCACCCCTCCACTTT. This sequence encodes CASSYSRRQGDSPLHF.

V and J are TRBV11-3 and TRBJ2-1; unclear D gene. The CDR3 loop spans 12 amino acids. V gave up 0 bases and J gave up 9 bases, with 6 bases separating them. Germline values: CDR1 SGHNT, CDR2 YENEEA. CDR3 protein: CASSLDGGEQFF. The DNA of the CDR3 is TGTGCCAGCAGCTTAGATGGCGGTGAGCAGTTCTTC.

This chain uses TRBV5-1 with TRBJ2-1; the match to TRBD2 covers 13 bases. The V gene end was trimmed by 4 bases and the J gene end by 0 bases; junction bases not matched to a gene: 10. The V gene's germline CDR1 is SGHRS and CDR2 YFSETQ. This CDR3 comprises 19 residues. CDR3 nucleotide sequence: TGCGCCAGCAGCCCGGGACTAGCGGGAACAATAAGCTCCTACAATGAGCAGTTCTTC. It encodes CASSPGLAGTISSYNEQFF.

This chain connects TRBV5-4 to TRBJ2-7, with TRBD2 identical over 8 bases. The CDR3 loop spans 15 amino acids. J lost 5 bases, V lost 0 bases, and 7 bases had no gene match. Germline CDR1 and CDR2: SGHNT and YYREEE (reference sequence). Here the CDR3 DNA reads TGTGCCAGCAGCTTGGATTCGGGGGGGGAGGACGAGCAGTACTTC. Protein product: CASSLDSGGEDEQYF. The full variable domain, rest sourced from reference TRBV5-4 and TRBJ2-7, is ETGVTQSPTHLIKTRGQQVTLRCSSQSGHNTVSWYQQALGQGPQFIFQYYREEENGRGNFPPRFSGLQFPNYSSELNVNALELDDSALYLCASSLDSGGEDEQYFGPGTRLTVT.

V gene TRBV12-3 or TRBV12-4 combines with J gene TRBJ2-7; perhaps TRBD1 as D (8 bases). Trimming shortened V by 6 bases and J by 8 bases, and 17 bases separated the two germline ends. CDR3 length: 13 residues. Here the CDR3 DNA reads TGTGCCAGCAGCGGACAGGGAGGGGGCAAGCAGTACGTC. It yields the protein CASSGQGGGKQYV.

CDR3 in amino acids: CASSLRLVTEAFF. CDR3 coding DNA: TGTGCCAGCAGTCTAAGATTGGTAACTGAAGCTTTCTTT. The chain employs TRBV6-5 and TRBJ1-1, with unresolved D. CDR3 length: 13 residues. Deletions cut 5 bases from V and 5 bases from J, with 12 bases between. Germline V CDR1 and CDR2: MNHEY, SVGAGI.

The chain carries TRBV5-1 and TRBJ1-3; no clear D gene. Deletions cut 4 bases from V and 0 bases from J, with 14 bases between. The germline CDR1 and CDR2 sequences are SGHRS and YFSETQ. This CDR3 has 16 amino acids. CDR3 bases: TGCGCCAGCAGCCGGTTGGGCGGGCTCTCTGGAAACACCATATATTTT. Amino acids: CASSRLGGLSGNTIYF.

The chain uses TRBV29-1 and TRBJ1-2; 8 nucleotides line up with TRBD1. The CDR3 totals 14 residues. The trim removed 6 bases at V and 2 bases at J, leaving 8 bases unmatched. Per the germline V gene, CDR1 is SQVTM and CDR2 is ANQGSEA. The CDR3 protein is CSVKIRQGNYGYTF. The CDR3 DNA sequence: TGCAGCGTGAAGATTCGACAGGGGAACTATGGCTACACCTTC.

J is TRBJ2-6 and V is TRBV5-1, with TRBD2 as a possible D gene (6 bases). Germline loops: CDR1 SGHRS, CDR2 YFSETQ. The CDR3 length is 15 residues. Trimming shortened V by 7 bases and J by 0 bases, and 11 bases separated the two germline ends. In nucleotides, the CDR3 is TGCGCCAGCGGTGGGGGGAACTCTGGGGCCAACGTCCTGACTTTC. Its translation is CASGGGNSGANVLTF.

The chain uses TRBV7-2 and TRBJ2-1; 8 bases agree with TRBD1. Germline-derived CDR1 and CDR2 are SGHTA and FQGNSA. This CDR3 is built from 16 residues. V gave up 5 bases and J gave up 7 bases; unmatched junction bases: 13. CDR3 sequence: CASSVKGQAMGNEQFF. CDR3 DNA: TGTGCCAGCAGCGTAAAGGGACAGGCCATGGGTAATGAGCAGTTCTTC.

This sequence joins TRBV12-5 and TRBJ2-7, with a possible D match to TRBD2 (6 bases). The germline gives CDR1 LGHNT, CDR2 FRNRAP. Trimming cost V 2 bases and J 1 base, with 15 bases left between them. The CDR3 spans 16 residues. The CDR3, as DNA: TGTGCTAGTGGTTTGTATGGCGGGAAGGGGTCCTACGAGCAGTACTTC. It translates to CASGLYGGKGSYEQYF.

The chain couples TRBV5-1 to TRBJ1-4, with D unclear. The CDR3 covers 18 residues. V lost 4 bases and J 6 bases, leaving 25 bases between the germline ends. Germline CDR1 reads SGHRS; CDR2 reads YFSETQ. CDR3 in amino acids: CASSPTFEQRLKDEKLFF. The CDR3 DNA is TGCGCCAGCAGCCCTACCTTTGAGCAGAGACTTAAAGATGAAAAACTGTTTTTT.

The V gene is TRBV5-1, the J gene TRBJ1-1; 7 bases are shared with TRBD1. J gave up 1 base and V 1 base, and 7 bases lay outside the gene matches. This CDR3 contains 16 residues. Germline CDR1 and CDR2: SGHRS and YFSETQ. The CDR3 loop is CASSLNVGQKNTEAFF. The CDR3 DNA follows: TGCGCCAGCAGCTTGAACGTGGGACAGAAGAACACTGAAGCTTTCTTT.

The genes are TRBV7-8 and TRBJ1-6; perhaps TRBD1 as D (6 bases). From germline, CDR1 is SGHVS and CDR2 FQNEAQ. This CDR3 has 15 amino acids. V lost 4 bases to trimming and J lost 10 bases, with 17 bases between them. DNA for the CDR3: TGTGCCAGCAGCTCTATGCAGGGGAAGGAATCACCCCTCCACTTT. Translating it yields CASSSMQGKESPLHF.

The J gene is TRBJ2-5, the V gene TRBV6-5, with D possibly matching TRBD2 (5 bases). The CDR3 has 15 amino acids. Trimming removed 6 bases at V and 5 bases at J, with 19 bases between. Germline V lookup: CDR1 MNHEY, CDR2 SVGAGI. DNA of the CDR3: TGTGCCAGCAGCTTACTACGACCACCGGGGGAGACCCAGTACTTC. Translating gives CASSLLRPPGETQYF.

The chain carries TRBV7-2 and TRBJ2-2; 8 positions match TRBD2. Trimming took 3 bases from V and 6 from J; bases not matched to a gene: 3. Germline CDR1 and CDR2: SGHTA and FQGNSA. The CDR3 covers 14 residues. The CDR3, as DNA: TGTGCCAGCAGCTTCGCGGGGGGTGCCGGGGAGCTGTTTTTT. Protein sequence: CASSFAGGAGELFF.